Listed here are 25 T cell receptor beta chains from one sample, sequenced in a study of blood T cells in healthy people across ages (dated by TCRdb to the mid-2010s). Libraries were made using 5' RACE. TCRdb lists the instrument as Illumina HiSeq 2500. A second PCR of 7 to 11 cycles was performed with a sample-barcoded 5' primer and a J-beta primer mix. TCRdb took the public reads, trimmed them with fastp at Q25, ran MiXCR for clone calling and kept in-frame beta chains. Each entry merges the rows of one CDR3 protein and shows their most common DNA and genes. This sample gives 1.5 million to 1.8 million distinct CDR3 sequences in total; less than 45% of them show up just once. Of the sample, less than 5% is held by the ten largest clones. The specimen sequenced was blood. These receptors all come from a woman between 18 and 29 years old in good health.

This clonotype was found a few times. V is TRBV2 and J is TRBJ1-4; D not resolved. V was trimmed by 4 bases and J by 4 bases, leaving 4 bases between them. This CDR3 comprises 12 residues. Germline V gene sequence: CDR1 SNHLY, CDR2 FYNNEI. CDR3 in amino acids: CASSGSNEKLFF. In DNA form, the CDR3 reads TGTGCCAGCAGTGGTAGTAATGAAAAACTGTTTTTT.

V gene TRBV24-1 combines with J gene TRBJ2-5, with 7 bases aligning to TRBD1. CDR3 size: 16 residues. The V segment lost 6 bases and the J segment 1 base; nucleotides outside the gene matches: 10. CDR1 is KGHDR and CDR2 is SFDVKD in the germline V gene. In DNA form, the CDR3 reads TGTGCCACCAGTCTGACAGGGTTCGGTACCCAAGAGACCCAGTACTTC. It yields the protein CATSLTGFGTQETQYF.

The chain has TRBV11-2 and TRBJ2-1; D gene ambiguous. The CDR3 is 15 amino acids. Germline-derived CDR1 and CDR2 are SGHAT and FQNNGV. Deletions cut 0 bases from V and 0 bases from J, with 6 bases between. The CDR3 loop reads CASSLDFGSYNEQFF. CDR3 sequence (DNA): TGTGCCAGCAGCTTAGATTTTGGCTCCTACAATGAGCAGTTCTTC.

The chain links TRBV10-3 to TRBJ2-3; D is possibly TRBD2 (5 bases). CDR1 is ENHRY, CDR2 SYGVKD, per germline. This CDR3 has 12 amino acids. Between the trimmed V and J ends, which lost 4 bases and 6 bases, there was a span of 8 bases. The CDR3 loop reads CAISGGMDTQYF. The CDR3, as DNA: TGTGCCATCAGTGGAGGGATGGATACGCAGTATTTT.

This clonotype was seen ten or more times. This chain joins TRBV27 and TRBJ2-3, with D uncertain. The CDR3 has 13 amino acids. In germline, CDR1 is MNHEY, CDR2 SMNVEV (reference sequence). Trimming removed 6 bases at V and 4 bases at J, with 11 bases between. In DNA form, the CDR3 reads TGTGCCAGCAGCTTAATAGAGGCAGATACGCAGTATTTT. This sequence encodes CASSLIEADTQYF.

This clonotype was seen a few times. V usage is TRBV28 and J usage is TRBJ1-1; D may be TRBD1 (5 bases). Germline V gene sequence: CDR1 MDHEN, CDR2 SYDVKM. Trimming removed 4 bases at V and 0 bases at J, with 21 bases between. This CDR3 comprises 18 residues. CDR3 sequence reads: CASSSPFRDGLLNTEAFF. The CDR3 DNA sequence: TGTGCCAGCAGTTCCCCATTTCGGGACGGACTTTTGAACACTGAAGCTTTCTTT.

This clonotype was recorded a few times. The rearrangement links TRBV6-5 to TRBJ2-7, with D possibly being TRBD1 (6 bases). The CDR3 has 16 amino acids. V gave up 0 bases and J gave up 1 base, with 13 bases separating them. CDR1 and CDR2 from the germline V gene are MNHEY and SVGAGI. The CDR3 DNA sequence: TGTGCCAGCAGTTACTCCCGGGACATTTTATCCTACGAGCAGTACTTC. Translating gives CASSYSRDILSYEQYF.

This chain uses TRBV6-1 with TRBJ2-7; 9 bases are shared with TRBD1. With 6 bases clipped from V and 1 base from J, the junction kept 7 bases outside the gene matches. Looked up from germline, CDR1 is MNHNS and CDR2 is SASEGT. This CDR3 spans 15 amino acids. The CDR3 loop reads CASSDRGTISYEQYF. As DNA, the CDR3 is TGTGCCAGCAGCGACAGGGGGACCATATCCTACGAGCAGTACTTC.

In regard to this clonotype: This may be a read error: a much more frequent sequence differs by one nucleotide. This rearrangement joins TRBV6-6 to TRBJ2-4; D ambiguous. This CDR3 region has 13 residues. The germline gives CDR1 MNHNY, CDR2 SVGAGI (reference sequence). The chain's CDR3 is CASSPAVKSIQYF. As DNA, the CDR3 is TGTGCCAGCAGCCCCGCGGTCAAAAGCATTCAGTACTTC.

The rearrangement links TRBV24-1 to TRBJ2-1, with TRBD2 matching 8 bases. Trimming at V came to 5 bases and at J to 4 bases, leaving 6 bases not matched to a gene. Germline V gives CDR1 KGHDR, CDR2 SFDVKD. The CDR3 contains 15 residues. CDR3 amino acids: CATSGRGGGYNEQFF. The CDR3, as DNA: TGTGCCACCAGTGGACGGGGGGGCGGATACAATGAGCAGTTCTTC.

V gene TRBV20-1 combines with J gene TRBJ2-7; D is ambiguous. Trimming took 4 bases from V and 7 from J, leaving 23 bases between them. The CDR3 is made up of 15 amino acids. Germline V lookup: CDR1 DFQATT, CDR2 SNEGSKA (reference sequence). The CDR3 DNA reads as TGCAGTGCTACCCGAAACATCTTTCCGCGGAGTGAGCAGTACTTC. Translating gives CSATRNIFPRSEQYF.

This clonotype has a handful of counts. A junction boundary mismatches the germline segment, possibly from a read error. The chain joins TRBV3-1 to TRBJ1-1, with D unresolved. Germline-derived CDR1 and CDR2 are LGHDT and YNNKEL (reference sequence). The CDR3 spans 12 residues. CDR3 sequence (DNA): TGTGCCAGAAGCCAAGCCTCCAAGGAGGCTTTCTTT. It encodes CARSQASKEAFF.

V is TRBV20-1 and J is TRBJ2-1, with TRBD2 matching 10 bases. J lost 13 bases, V lost 6 bases, and 15 bases had no gene match. This CDR3 is built from 14 residues. Germline lookup yields CDR1 DFQATT and CDR2 SNEGSKA (reference sequence). The CDR3 loop reads CSARSGRAFKPQFF. DNA of the CDR3: TGCAGTGCACGAAGCGGGAGGGCCTTTAAACCCCAGTTCTTC.

This clonotype was picked up a small number of times. This chain uses TRBV9 with TRBJ2-1; 8 nucleotides line up with TRBD2. This CDR3 is built from 17 residues. V lost 0 bases and J lost 0; bases outside the gene matches: 5. CDR1 and CDR2 from the germline V gene are SGDLS and YYNGEE. CDR3 sequence reads: CASSVDEREPSYNEQFF. As DNA, the CDR3 is TGTGCCAGCAGCGTAGATGAGCGGGAGCCCTCCTACAATGAGCAGTTCTTC. Supplemented by reference TRBV9 and TRBJ2-1, the full variable domain reads DSGVTQTPKHLITATGQRVTLRCSPRSGDLSVYWYQQSLDQGLQFLIQYYNGEERAKGNILERFSAQQFPDLHSELNLSSLELGDSALYFCASSVDEREPSYNEQFFGPGTRLTVL.

This clonotype appeared once. The chain uses TRBV5-6 and TRBJ2-1; possibly TRBD2 for D (7 bases). The germline V gene encodes CDR1 SGHDT and CDR2 YYEEEE. The CDR3 runs to 16 residues. The V end lost 0 bases, the J end lost 2 bases, and 12 bases lay between the germline ends. CDR3 region: CASSLGGGPPYNEQFF. DNA of the CDR3: TGTGCCAGCAGCTTGGGCGGGGGCCCTCCCTACAATGAGCAGTTCTTC. The entire variable domain, with the rest obtained from reference TRBV5-6 and TRBJ2-1, is as follows: DAGVTQSPTHLIKTRGQQVTLRCSPKSGHDTVSWYQQALGQGPQFIFQYYEEEERQRGNFPDRFSGHQFPNYSSELNVNALLLGDSALYLCASSLGGGPPYNEQFFGPGTRLTVL.

The gene calls are TRBV28 and TRBJ1-1; 11 nucleotides line up with TRBD1. Trimming removed 2 bases from V and 5 bases from J; junction bases left unmatched: 4. Per germline, CDR1 MDHEN and CDR2 SYDVKM. The length of the CDR3 is 15 residues. The CDR3 spells CASSLPGTGGTEAFF. CDR3 DNA: TGTGCCAGCAGTTTACCCGGGACAGGGGGAACTGAAGCTTTCTTT.

Turning to this clonotype: This sequence may be a read error, since a much larger clone differs from it by one base. The rearrangement links TRBV12-3 or TRBV12-4 to TRBJ2-1, with 9 bases aligning to TRBD1. The CDR3 totals 15 residues. The CDR3 region is CASSPTRDRVREQLF. DNA of the CDR3: TGTGCCAGCAGTCCGACCCGGGACAGGGTTCGTGAGCAGTTATTC.

The chain joins TRBV27 to TRBJ1-2; 9 bases line up with TRBD1. In germline, CDR1 is MNHEY, CDR2 SMNVEV (reference sequence). After removal of 4 bases from V and 4 bases from J, the junction contained 7 bases not matched to a gene. This CDR3 is 15 amino acids long. The CDR3: CASSSVQGALYGYTF. The DNA for the CDR3 is TGTGCCAGCAGTTCTGTACAGGGGGCTCTCTATGGCTACACCTTC.

The CDR3 bases are TGTGCCAGCAGGGCATCCAATGTGAGACAGGGGGGCGAGCAGTACTTC. It specifies CASRASNVRQGGEQYF. The chain links TRBV7-9 to TRBJ2-7, with 9 bases aligning to TRBD1. Trimming took 6 bases from V and 6 from J; bases not matched to a gene: 15. This CDR3 region has 16 residues. Germline CDR1 SEHNR, CDR2 FQNEAQ (reference sequence).

This clonotype was picked up a small number of times. The chain is built from TRBV25-1 and TRBJ2-1, with TRBD2 matching 9 bases. The CDR3 contains 18 residues. Per germline, CDR1 MGHDK and CDR2 SYGVNS. The junction had 12 bases not matched to a gene; V was cut back by 2 bases and J by 4 bases. The CDR3 coding sequence is TGTGCCAGCAGTGAACAGGTAGCGGGAGTAGGGGTATACAATGAGCAGTTCTTC. Amino acid sequence: CASSEQVAGVGVYNEQFF.

V usage is TRBV20-1 and J usage is TRBJ2-5; 9 bases fit TRBD1. Trimming at V came to 4 bases and at J to 2 bases, leaving 2 bases not matched to a gene. CDR1 is DFQATT, CDR2 SNEGSKA, per germline (reference sequence). CDR3 size: 13 residues. CDR3: CSANDRGQETQYF. The CDR3 DNA is TGCAGTGCTAACGACAGGGGGCAAGAGACCCAGTACTTC.

Remarks on this clonotype: An end of the junction differs from the germline gene, which may be a read error. V gene TRBV20-1 combines with J gene TRBJ1-5; D is unresolved. Germline loops: CDR1 DFQATT, CDR2 SNEGSKA (reference sequence). The CDR3 has 12 residues. The CDR3 bases are TGCAGTGCTAGAGAAGTGCAGCAGCACCAGCATTTT. Translating it yields CSAREVQQHQHF.

This clonotype was observed a handful of times. This rearrangement joins TRBV12-3 or TRBV12-4 to TRBJ2-4; TRBD1 might be the D (5 bases). The CDR3 sequence is 14 residues long. Deletions cut 7 bases from V and 3 bases from J, with 13 bases between. Here the CDR3 DNA reads TGTGCCAGCAATTACGACAGTTACAAAAACATTCAGTACTTC. Protein: CASNYDSYKNIQYF.

This clonotype has only a few counts. The chain carries TRBV7-2 and TRBJ2-3; D gene ambiguous. Trimming left V 7 bases short and J 1 base short, with 12 bases between. CDR3 size: 14 residues. Germline assignment: CDR1 SGHTA and CDR2 FQGNSA. The DNA of the CDR3 is TGTGCCAGCACCCTATTGAGCGGCACAGATACGCAGTATTTT. This translates into CASTLLSGTDTQYF. Filled out from reference TRBV7-2 and TRBJ2-3, the complete variable domain reads GAGVSQSPSNKVTEKGKDVELRCDPISGHTALYWYRQSLGQGLEFLIYFQGNSAPDKSGLPSDRFSAERTGGSVSTLTIQRTQQEDSAVYLCASTLLSGTDTQYFGPGTRLTVL.

The chain couples TRBV7-2 to TRBJ2-7, with D possibly matching TRBD1 (5 bases). The CDR3 runs 11 residues. V was cut by 0 bases and J by 12 bases, with 9 bases left in between. Per the germline V gene, CDR1 is SGHTA and CDR2 is FQGNSA. The CDR3 loop is CASSLAARVYF. The CDR3 DNA sequence: TGTGCCAGCAGCTTAGCGGCCAGGGTGTACTTC.